The 27 T cell receptor beta chains presented below share a single source sample, sequenced in a study of cytomegalovirus exposure and HLA in healthy donors. PCR involved 60 Vbeta and 13 Jbeta primers. The data were produced by immunoSEQ multiplex PCR, yet TCRdb's version contains in-frame clones alone and is incomplete. The sample has 150,000 or so clones, 80% to 85% seen once; the top ten hold more than 0.85%. The sequencing sample was made of PBMCs. These receptors all come from a man aged 30 to 45 in good health and CMV-seronegative.

V is TRBV27 and J is TRBJ2-1; a weak D match, TRBD1 (6 bases). Germline V CDR1 and CDR2: MNHEY, SMNVEV (reference sequence). The V end was cut by 2 bases, the J end by 3 bases, with 11 bases between. The CDR3 sequence is 15 residues long. Here the CDR3 DNA reads TGTGCCAGCAGTTTAAGCCAGGGGTACTACAATGAGCAGTTCTTC. Translating it yields CASSLSQGYYNEQFF.

This chain joins TRBV29-1 and TRBJ2-1, with D possibly TRBD1 on 5 matching bases. This CDR3 comprises 15 residues. V shed 2 bases and J shed 0 bases, with 11 bases lying between them. Germline V lookup: CDR1 SQVTM, CDR2 ANQGSEA. CDR3 sequence reads: CSVEKGSSSYNEQFF. As DNA, the CDR3 is TGCAGCGTTGAAAAGGGGTCGAGCTCCTACAATGAGCAGTTCTTC.

The CDR3, as DNA: TGTGCCAGCAGCGTAGGAGGAGTCAGCTCTGGGGCCAACGTCCTGACTTTC. This sequence encodes CASSVGGVSSGANVLTF. This rearrangement joins TRBV9 to TRBJ2-6; D ambiguous. Trimming cost V 0 bases and J 0 bases, with 10 bases left between them. Germline V lookup: CDR1 SGDLS, CDR2 YYNGEE. This CDR3 comprises 17 residues.

This chain links TRBV6-6 with TRBJ2-7; 11 nucleotides agree with TRBD1. V lost 11 bases and J lost 7; bases outside the gene matches: 7. Germline-derived CDR1 and CDR2 are MNHNY and SVGAGI (reference sequence). This CDR3 has 12 amino acids. The CDR3, as DNA: TGTGCCGGCGGGACAGGGGGGTTTGAGCAGTACTTC. It encodes CAGGTGGFEQYF.

The genes are TRBV9 and TRBJ2-7; TRBD1 is a possible D gene (6 bases). Trimming shortened V by 3 bases and J by 0 bases, and 10 bases separated the two germline ends. The V gene's germline CDR1 is SGDLS and CDR2 YYNGEE. The CDR3 contains 14 residues. The CDR3 here is CASSEDRFSYEQYF. In nucleotides, the CDR3 is TGTGCCAGCAGCGAGGACAGATTCTCCTACGAGCAGTACTTC.

This clone appeared a single time. V is TRBV6-4 and J is TRBJ2-1, with D perhaps TRBD2 (6 bases). Germline V gene sequence: CDR1 MRHNA, CDR2 SNTAGT. Between the trimmed V and J ends, which lost 0 bases and 13 bases, there was a span of 10 bases. This CDR3 has 12 amino acids. DNA for the CDR3: TGTGCCAGCAGTGACTCGAGGCGGGAACAGTTCTTC. Its protein is CASSDSRREQFF.

The chain couples TRBV27 to TRBJ1-3; no clear D gene. CDR1 MNHEY and CDR2 SMNVEV come from the germline V gene (reference sequence). Trimming removed 5 bases at V and 14 bases at J, with 19 bases between. The CDR3 is made up of 13 amino acids. CDR3 nucleotides: TGTGCCAGCAGTCCACCCCCGCCGGGTATTCTATATTTT. Translating it yields CASSPPPPGILYF.

The V call is TRBV6-1, the J call TRBJ1-5, with a possible D match to TRBD1 (5 bases). V gave up 7 bases and J gave up 9 bases, with 16 bases separating them. This CDR3 is 13 amino acids long. The germline V gene has CDR1 MNHNS and CDR2 SASEGT. The CDR3 loop reads CASIRQGTRPQHF. In DNA, the CDR3 is TGTGCCAGCATTCGGCAGGGCACCCGGCCCCAGCATTTT.

Written as DNA, the CDR3 is TGCGCCAGCAGCCTGGGGACTATCACCGGGGAGCTGTTTTTT. It encodes CASSLGTITGELFF. The gene calls are TRBV4-1 and TRBJ2-2, with 7 bases aligning to TRBD2. The CDR3 totals 14 residues. Germline V gene lookup returns CDR1 MGHRA and CDR2 YSYEKL. Trimming cost V 4 bases and J 4 bases; bases outside gene matches: 3.

V and J are TRBV5-1 and TRBJ2-3; D perhaps matches TRBD1 (7 bases). The CDR3 is 16 residues long. Germline V CDR1 and CDR2: SGHRS, YFSETQ. With 4 bases removed from V and 1 base from J, the gap between germline ends came to 16 bases. The CDR3 spells CASSKGDREGTDTQYF. As DNA, the CDR3 is TGCGCCAGCAGCAAGGGAGACAGGGAGGGCACAGATACGCAGTATTTT.

This chain links TRBV12-5 with TRBJ2-2; 15 bases map to TRBD2. The CDR3 has 20 residues. Per germline, CDR1 LGHNT and CDR2 FRNRAP. J was trimmed by 0 bases and V by 6 bases; bases with no gene match: 11. The CDR3 region has the DNA TGTGCTAGTGGCCAGACTCCGGGACTAGCGGGGGGCCCGAACACCGGGGAGCTGTTTTTT. Translating gives CASGQTPGLAGGPNTGELFF.

DNA for the CDR3: TGCGCCAGCAGCTTGGGGGAGGGCCTTACCTACAATGAGCAGTTCTTC. Its protein product is CASSLGEGLTYNEQFF. The V gene is TRBV5-1, the J gene TRBJ2-1; 7 bases fit TRBD2. The CDR3 extends over 16 amino acids. Trimming removed 0 bases from V and 2 bases from J; junction bases left unmatched: 5. CDR1 SGHRS and CDR2 YFSETQ come from the germline V gene.

V usage is TRBV28 and J usage is TRBJ2-2, with D possibly TRBD1 on 6 matching bases. The length of the CDR3 is 15 residues. V was trimmed by 4 bases and J by 1 base, leaving 10 bases between them. The germline V gene has CDR1 MDHEN and CDR2 SYDVKM. As DNA, the CDR3 is TGTGCCAGCAGTTCGATACAGGGGAACACCGGGGAGCTGTTTTTT. Protein product: CASSSIQGNTGELFF.

This clone has a handful of counts. The rearrangement uses TRBV7-9 and TRBJ2-7; D possibly corresponds to TRBD2 (5 bases). The CDR3 loop spans 12 amino acids. Per the germline V gene, CDR1 is SEHNR and CDR2 is FQNEAQ (reference sequence). V was clipped by 4 bases and J by 3 bases, with 7 bases between them. The CDR3 spells CASSSGNYEQYF. The CDR3 DNA follows: TGTGCCAGCAGCTCCGGGAACTACGAGCAGTACTTC.

V is TRBV7-9 and J is TRBJ2-5; 9 nucleotides line up with TRBD1. The germline V gene encodes CDR1 SEHNR and CDR2 FQNEAQ (reference sequence). V dropped 5 bases and J dropped 0; count of bases not matched to a gene: 7. The CDR3 consists of 16 residues. CDR3 sequence: CASSLRTGEYQETQYF. The CDR3 bases are TGTGCCAGCAGCCTTCGGACAGGGGAGTACCAAGAGACCCAGTACTTC.

The rearrangement joins TRBV30 to TRBJ2-1; 11 positions agree with TRBD2. This CDR3 has 16 residues. Germline CDR1 GTSNPN, CDR2 SVGIG (reference sequence). V lost 2 bases, J lost 2 bases, and 5 bases stayed unmatched. In DNA, the CDR3 is TGTGCCTGGAGTCGATTAGCGGGAGGGCCCTACAATGAGCAGTTCTTC. This gives the protein CAWSRLAGGPYNEQFF.

DNA for the CDR3: TGTGCCACTAGCGGGAATTCCTACAATGAGCAGTTCTTC. Its translation is CATSGNSYNEQFF. This sequence joins TRBV19 and TRBJ2-1; 9 bases are shared with TRBD2. Looked up from germline, CDR1 is LNHDA and CDR2 is SQIVND (reference sequence). J lost 1 base, V lost 10 bases, and 2 bases had no gene match. The CDR3 consists of 13 residues.

A single count supports this clone. The chain combines TRBV19 with TRBJ2-1, with a tentative D call TRBD1 (5 bases). Germline CDR1 LNHDA, CDR2 SQIVND (reference sequence). This CDR3 has 15 amino acids. The V end lost 7 bases, the J end lost 4 bases, and 17 bases lay between the germline ends. The CDR3 sequence: CASTETAPFYNEQFF. In DNA, the CDR3 is TGTGCCAGTACCGAGACAGCTCCGTTTTACAATGAGCAGTTCTTC.

The chain joins TRBV6-6 to TRBJ2-5; 9 bases fit TRBD1. The tail of the sequence fits TRBJ2-7 better, so the J call may be wrong. Germline V CDR1 and CDR2: MNHNY, SVGAGI (reference sequence). The length of the CDR3 is 12 residues. CDR3 residues: CASGQGSYEQYF. DNA of the CDR3: TGTGCCAGCGGACAGGGGTCCTACGAGCAGTACTTC.

The chain links TRBV5-4 to TRBJ2-7, with 11 bases aligning to TRBD2. The CDR3 runs to 16 residues. Looked up from germline, CDR1 is SGHNT and CDR2 is YYREEE (reference sequence). V lost 4 bases, J lost 3 bases, and 9 bases stayed unmatched. CDR3 in amino acids: CASSAATGLAGYEQYF. CDR3 DNA: TGTGCCAGCAGCGCGGCTACCGGACTAGCGGGCTACGAGCAGTACTTC.

The V call is TRBV7-9, the J call TRBJ2-5, with 8 bases fitting TRBD2. Trimming took 6 bases from V and 3 from J; bases not matched to a gene: 3. The CDR3 is 13 residues long. CDR1 is SEHNR and CDR2 is FQNEAQ in the germline V gene (reference sequence). This CDR3 reads CASRPGLEETQYF. The CDR3 nucleotides read TGTGCCAGCAGGCCGGGACTAGAAGAGACCCAGTACTTC. The whole variable domain, remainder taken from reference TRBV7-9 and TRBJ2-5, is DTGVSQNPRHKITKRGQNVTFRCDPISEHNRLYWYRQTLGQGPEFLTYFQNEAQLEKSRLLSDRFSAERPKGSFSTLEIQRTEQGDSAMYLCASRPGLEETQYFGPGTRLLVL.

This chain joins TRBV5-5 and TRBJ1-1; D gene unclear. Germline assignment: CDR1 SGHKS and CDR2 YYEKEE (reference sequence). Trimming stripped 0 bases from V and 3 bases from J, with 15 bases between. CDR3 length: 16 amino acids. CDR3 loop: CASSLVARSRYTEAFF. CDR3 nucleotides: TGTGCCAGCAGCTTGGTGGCTCGGAGTCGGTACACTGAAGCTTTCTTT.

V gene TRBV9 combines with J gene TRBJ2-3; 9 positions match TRBD2. From germline, CDR1 is SGDLS and CDR2 YYNGEE. The CDR3 length is 16 residues. V trimming: 4 bases; J trimming: 2 bases; junction bases outside the gene matches: 8. The CDR3 protein is CASSNRLAATTDTQYF. The CDR3 DNA follows: TGTGCCAGCAGCAACCGACTAGCGGCTACCACAGATACGCAGTATTTT.

J is TRBJ1-1 and V is TRBV6-1, with D maybe TRBD1 (5 bases). Trimming removed 1 base from V and 6 bases from J, with 12 bases in between. This CDR3 comprises 14 residues. Germline V gene sequence: CDR1 MNHNS, CDR2 SASEGT. The CDR3 nucleotides are TGTGCCAGCAGTGAAGAGGGGTCGAGCGCTGAAGCTTTCTTT. Translation: CASSEEGSSAEAFF.

The CDR3 sequence is CASSPTQRLAGGPNTQYF. CDR3 DNA sequence: TGTGCCAGCAGCCCAACCCAAAGACTAGCGGGGGGGCCAAATACGCAGTATTTT. The chain is built from TRBV7-8 and TRBJ2-3, with 14 bases aligning to TRBD2. Germline V gene sequence: CDR1 SGHVS, CDR2 FQNEAQ. This CDR3 has 18 residues. V shed 5 bases and J 7 bases; nucleotides not matched to a gene: 14.

As for this clone: Sequence at one end of the junction differs from germline and may be a read error. The chain uses TRBV7-9 and TRBJ2-7; 9 bases align to TRBD1. The CDR3 runs to 14 residues. Per the germline V gene, CDR1 is SEHNR and CDR2 is FQNEAQ (reference sequence). In DNA form, the CDR3 reads TGTTCCAGCAGTACCGGGACAGGGATTCACGAGCAGTACTTC. It translates to CSSSTGTGIHEQYF. Based on the CDR3 plus reference TRBV7-9 and TRBJ2-7, the full variable domain is DTGVSQNPRHKITKRGQNVTFRCDPISEHNRLYWYRQTLGQGPEFLTYFQNEAQLEKSRLLSDRFSAERPKGSFSTLEIQRTEQGDSAMYLCSSSTGTGIHEQYFGPGTRLTVT.

The J gene is TRBJ1-2, the V gene TRBV5-1; TRBD1 aligns across 11 bases. J lost 7 bases, V lost 0 bases, and 14 bases had no gene match. Germline assignment: CDR1 SGHRS and CDR2 YFSETQ. CDR3 length equals 18 residues. The CDR3 region is CASSLVGTGGASASGYTF. The CDR3 nucleotides are TGCGCCAGCAGCTTGGTCGGGACAGGGGGAGCATCGGCTAGTGGCTACACCTTC.